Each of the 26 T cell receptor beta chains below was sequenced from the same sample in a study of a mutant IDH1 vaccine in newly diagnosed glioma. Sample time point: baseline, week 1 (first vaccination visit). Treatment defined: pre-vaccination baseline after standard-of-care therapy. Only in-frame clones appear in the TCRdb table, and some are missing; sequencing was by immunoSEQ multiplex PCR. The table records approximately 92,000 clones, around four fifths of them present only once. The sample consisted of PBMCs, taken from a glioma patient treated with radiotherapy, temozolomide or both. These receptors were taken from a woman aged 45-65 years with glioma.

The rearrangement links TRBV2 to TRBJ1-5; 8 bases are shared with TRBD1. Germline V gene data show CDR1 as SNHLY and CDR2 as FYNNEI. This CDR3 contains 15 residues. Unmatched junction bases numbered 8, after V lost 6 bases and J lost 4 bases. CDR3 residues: CASRLGTGGNQPQHF. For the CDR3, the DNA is TGTGCCAGCAGGCTCGGCACAGGGGGTAATCAGCCCCAGCATTTT.

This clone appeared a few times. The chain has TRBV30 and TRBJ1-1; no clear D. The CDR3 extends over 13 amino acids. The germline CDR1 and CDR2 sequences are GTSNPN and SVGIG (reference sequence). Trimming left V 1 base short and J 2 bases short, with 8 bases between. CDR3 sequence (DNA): TGTGCCTGGAGTGCCTGGCTTAACACTGAAGCTTTCTTT. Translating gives CAWSAWLNTEAFF. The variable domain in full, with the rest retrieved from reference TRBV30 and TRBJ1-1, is SQTIHQWPATLVQPVGSPLSLECTVEGTSNPNLYWYRQAAGRGLQLLFYSVGIGQISSEVPQNLSASRPQDRQFILSSKKLLLSDSGFYLCAWSAWLNTEAFFGQGTRLTVV.

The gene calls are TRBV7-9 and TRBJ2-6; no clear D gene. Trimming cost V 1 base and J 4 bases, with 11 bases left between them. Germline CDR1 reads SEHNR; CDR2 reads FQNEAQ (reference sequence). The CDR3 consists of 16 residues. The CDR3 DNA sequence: TGTGCCAGCAGCTTAGGCCTTTGGTCGGGGGCCAACGTCCTGACTTTC. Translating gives CASSLGLWSGANVLTF.

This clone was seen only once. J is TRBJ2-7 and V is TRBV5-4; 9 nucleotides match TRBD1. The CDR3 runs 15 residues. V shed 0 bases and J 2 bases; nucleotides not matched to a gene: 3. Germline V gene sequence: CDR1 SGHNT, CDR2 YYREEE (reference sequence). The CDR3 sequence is CASSLGQGGTYEQYF. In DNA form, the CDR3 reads TGTGCCAGCAGCTTGGGACAGGGGGGCACCTACGAGCAGTACTTC.

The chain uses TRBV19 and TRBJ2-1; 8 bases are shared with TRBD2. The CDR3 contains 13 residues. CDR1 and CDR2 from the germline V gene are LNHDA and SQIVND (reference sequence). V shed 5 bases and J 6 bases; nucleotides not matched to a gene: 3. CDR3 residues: CASSSSGFNEQFF. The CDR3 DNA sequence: TGTGCCAGTAGTTCTAGCGGGTTCAATGAGCAGTTCTTC.

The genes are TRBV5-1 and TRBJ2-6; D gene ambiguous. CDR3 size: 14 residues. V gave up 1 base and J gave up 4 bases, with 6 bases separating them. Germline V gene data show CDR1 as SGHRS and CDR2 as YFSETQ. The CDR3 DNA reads TGCGCCAGCAGCTTGTCGGAAGGGGCCAACGTCCTGACTTTC. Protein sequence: CASSLSEGANVLTF.

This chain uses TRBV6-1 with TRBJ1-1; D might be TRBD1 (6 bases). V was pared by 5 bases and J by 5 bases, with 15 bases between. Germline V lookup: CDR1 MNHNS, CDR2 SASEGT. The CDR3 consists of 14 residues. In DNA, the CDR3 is TGTGCCAGCAGTTTTACAGGGAGTTGGACTGAAGCTTTCTTT. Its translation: CASSFTGSWTEAFF.

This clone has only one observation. CDR3 sequence reads: CASSYSYGTASYEQYF. In DNA, the CDR3 is TGTGCCAGCAGTTACTCGTACGGGACAGCTTCCTACGAGCAGTACTTC. The chain combines TRBV6-5 with TRBJ2-7; 7 nucleotides agree with TRBD1. With V trimmed by 0 bases and J by 1 base, 6 bases remained unmatched. Germline loops: CDR1 MNHEY, CDR2 SVGAGI. The CDR3 length is 16 residues.

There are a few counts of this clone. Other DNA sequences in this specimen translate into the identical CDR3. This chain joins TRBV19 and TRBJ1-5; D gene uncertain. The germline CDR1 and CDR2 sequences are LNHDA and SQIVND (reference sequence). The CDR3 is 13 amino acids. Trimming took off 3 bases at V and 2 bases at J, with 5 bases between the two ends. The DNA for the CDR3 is TGTGCCAGTAGTATCCGGGGCAATCAGCCCCAGCATTTT. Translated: CASSIRGNQPQHF.

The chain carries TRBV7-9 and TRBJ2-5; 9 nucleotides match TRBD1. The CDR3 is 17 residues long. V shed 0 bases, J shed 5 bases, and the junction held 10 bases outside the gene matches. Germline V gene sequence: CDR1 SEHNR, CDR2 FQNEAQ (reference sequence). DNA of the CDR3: TGTGCCAGCAGCTTAGCGGTGGGGGACAGGGCGCGGGAGACCCAGTACTTC. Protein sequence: CASSLAVGDRARETQYF.

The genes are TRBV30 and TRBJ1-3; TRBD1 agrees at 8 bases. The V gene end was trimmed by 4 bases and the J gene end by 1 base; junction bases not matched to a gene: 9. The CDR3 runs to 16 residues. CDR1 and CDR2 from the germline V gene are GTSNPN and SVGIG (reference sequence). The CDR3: CAWTPGTGGSGNTIYF. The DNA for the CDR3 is TGTGCCTGGACCCCCGGGACAGGAGGTTCTGGAAACACCATATATTTT.

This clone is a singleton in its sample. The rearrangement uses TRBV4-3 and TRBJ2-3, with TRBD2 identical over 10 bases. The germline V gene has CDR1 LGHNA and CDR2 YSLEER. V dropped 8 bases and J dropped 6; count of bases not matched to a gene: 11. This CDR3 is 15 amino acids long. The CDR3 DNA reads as TGCGCCAGCTGGATAAAGAGCGGGAGGGTGGATACGCAGTATTTT. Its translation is CASWIKSGRVDTQYF.

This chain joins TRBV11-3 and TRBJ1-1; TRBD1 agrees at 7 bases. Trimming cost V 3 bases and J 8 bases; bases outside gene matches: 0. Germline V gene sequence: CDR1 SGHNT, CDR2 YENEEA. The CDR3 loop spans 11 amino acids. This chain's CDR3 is CASSFRGEAFF. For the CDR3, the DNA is TGTGCCAGCAGCTTCAGGGGGGAAGCTTTCTTT.

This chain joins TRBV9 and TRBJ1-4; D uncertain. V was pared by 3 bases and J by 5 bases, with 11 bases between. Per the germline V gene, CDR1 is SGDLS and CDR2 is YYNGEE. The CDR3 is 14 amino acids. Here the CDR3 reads CASSAIGPNEKLFF. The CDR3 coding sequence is TGTGCCAGCAGCGCTATAGGTCCGAATGAAAAACTGTTTTTT.

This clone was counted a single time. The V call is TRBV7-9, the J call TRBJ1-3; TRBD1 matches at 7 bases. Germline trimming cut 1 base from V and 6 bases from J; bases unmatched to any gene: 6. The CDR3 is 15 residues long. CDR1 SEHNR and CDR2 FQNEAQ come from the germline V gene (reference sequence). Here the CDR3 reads CASSLGTGETNTIYF. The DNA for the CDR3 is TGTGCCAGCAGCTTAGGGACAGGTGAAACAAACACCATATATTTT.

DNA for the CDR3: TGCGCCAGCAGCTTGGGGTCCCAAGAGACCCAGTACTTC. It yields the protein CASSLGSQETQYF. The V call is TRBV5-1, the J call TRBJ2-5, with D uncertain. CDR3 length: 13 residues. The ends were cut back, 0 bases at V and 1 base at J, with 4 bases in the middle. Looked up from germline, CDR1 is SGHRS and CDR2 is YFSETQ.

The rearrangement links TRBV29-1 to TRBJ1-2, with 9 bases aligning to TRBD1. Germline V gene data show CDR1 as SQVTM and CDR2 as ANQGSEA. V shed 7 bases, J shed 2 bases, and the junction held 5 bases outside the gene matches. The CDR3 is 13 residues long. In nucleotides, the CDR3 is TGCAGCGCAGGACAGGGGATGAACTATGGCTACACCTTC. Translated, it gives CSAGQGMNYGYTF.

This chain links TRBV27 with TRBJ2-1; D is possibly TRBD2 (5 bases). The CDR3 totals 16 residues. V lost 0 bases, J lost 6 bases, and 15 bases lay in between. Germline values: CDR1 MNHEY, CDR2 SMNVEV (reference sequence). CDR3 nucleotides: TGTGCCAGCAGTTTATCAGATGGACTTGCGACCAATGAGCAGTTCTTC. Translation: CASSLSDGLATNEQFF.

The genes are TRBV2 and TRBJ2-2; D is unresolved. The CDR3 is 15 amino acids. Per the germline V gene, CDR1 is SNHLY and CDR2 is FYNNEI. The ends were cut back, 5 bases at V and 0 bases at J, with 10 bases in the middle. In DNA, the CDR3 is TGTGCCAGCAGTCAGGCGGATACGAACACCGGGGAGCTGTTTTTT. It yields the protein CASSQADTNTGELFF.

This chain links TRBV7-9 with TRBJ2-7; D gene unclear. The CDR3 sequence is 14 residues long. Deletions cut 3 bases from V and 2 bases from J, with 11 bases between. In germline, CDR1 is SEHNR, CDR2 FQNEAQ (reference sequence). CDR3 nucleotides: TGTGCCAGCAGCTTCGCGGACGTAGCCTACGAGCAGTACTTC. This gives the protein CASSFADVAYEQYF. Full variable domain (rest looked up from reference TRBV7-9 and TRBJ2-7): DTGVSQNPRHKITKRGQNVTFRCDPISEHNRLYWYRQTLGQGPEFLTYFQNEAQLEKSRLLSDRFSAERPKGSFSTLEIQRTEQGDSAMYLCASSFADVAYEQYFGPGTRLTVT.

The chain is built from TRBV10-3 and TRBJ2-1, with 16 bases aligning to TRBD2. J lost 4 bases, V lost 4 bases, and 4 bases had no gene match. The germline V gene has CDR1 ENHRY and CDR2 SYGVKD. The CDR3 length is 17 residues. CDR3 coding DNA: TGTGCCATCAGTGGAGGGACTAGCGGGGGGGCATACAATGAGCAGTTCTTC. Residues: CAISGGTSGGAYNEQFF.

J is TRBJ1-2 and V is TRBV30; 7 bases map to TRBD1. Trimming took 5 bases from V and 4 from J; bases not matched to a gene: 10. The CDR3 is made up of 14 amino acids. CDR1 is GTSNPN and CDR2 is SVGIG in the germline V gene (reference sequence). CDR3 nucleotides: TGTGCCTGGTCAGGGACAGATTGGTCCTATGGCTACACCTTC. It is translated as CAWSGTDWSYGYTF.

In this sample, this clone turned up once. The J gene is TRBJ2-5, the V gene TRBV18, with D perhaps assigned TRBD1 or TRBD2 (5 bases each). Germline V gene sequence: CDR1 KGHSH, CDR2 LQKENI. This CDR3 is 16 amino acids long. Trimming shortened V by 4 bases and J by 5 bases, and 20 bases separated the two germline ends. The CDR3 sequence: CASSHQGRRGEETQYF. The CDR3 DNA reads TGTGCCAGCTCACACCAAGGGCGAAGGGGAGAGGAGACCCAGTACTTC.

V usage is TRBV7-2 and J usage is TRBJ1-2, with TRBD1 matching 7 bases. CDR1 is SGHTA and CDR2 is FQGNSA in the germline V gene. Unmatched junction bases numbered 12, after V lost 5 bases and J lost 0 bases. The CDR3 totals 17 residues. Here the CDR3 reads CASSRKGTALANYGYTF. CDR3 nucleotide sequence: TGTGCCAGCAGCCGGAAAGGGACAGCCTTAGCTAACTATGGCTACACCTTC.

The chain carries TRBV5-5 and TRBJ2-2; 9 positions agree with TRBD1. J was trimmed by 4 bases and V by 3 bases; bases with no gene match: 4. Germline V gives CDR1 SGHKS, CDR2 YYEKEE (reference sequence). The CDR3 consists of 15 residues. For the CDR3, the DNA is TGTGCCAGCAGCTCCGGGACAGGGACCACCGGGGAGCTGTTTTTT. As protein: CASSSGTGTTGELFF. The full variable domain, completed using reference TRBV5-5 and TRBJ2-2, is DAGVTQSPTHLIKTRGQQVTLRCSPISGHKSVSWYQQVLGQGPQFIFQYYEKEERGRGNFPDRFSARQFPNYSSELNVNALLLGDSALYLCASSSGTGTTGELFFGEGSRLTVL.

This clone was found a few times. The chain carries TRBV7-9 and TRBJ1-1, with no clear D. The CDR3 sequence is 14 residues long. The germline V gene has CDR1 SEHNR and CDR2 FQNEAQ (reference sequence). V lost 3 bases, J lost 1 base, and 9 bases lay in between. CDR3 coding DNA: TGTGCCAGCAGCTTGAGGGAGGGGAACACTGAAGCTTTCTTT. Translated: CASSLREGNTEAFF.